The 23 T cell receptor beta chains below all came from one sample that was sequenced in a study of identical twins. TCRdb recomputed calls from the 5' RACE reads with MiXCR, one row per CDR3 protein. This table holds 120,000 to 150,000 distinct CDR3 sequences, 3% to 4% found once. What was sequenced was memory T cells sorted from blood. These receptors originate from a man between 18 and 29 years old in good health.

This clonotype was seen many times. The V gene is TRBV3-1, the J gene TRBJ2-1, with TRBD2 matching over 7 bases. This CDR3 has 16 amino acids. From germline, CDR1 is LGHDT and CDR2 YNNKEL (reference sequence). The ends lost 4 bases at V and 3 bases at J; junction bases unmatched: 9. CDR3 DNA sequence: TGTGCCAGCAGCCGCGCACGCGGGGGTAGCTACAATGAGCAGTTCTTC. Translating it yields CASSRARGGSYNEQFF.

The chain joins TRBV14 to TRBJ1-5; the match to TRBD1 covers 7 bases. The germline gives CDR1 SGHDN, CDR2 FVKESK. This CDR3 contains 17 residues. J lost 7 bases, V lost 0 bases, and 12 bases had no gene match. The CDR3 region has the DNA TGTGCCAGCAGCCAAGATCGTCCCCGACAGGGTCAACAGCCCCAGCATTTT. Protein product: CASSQDRPRQGQQPQHF.

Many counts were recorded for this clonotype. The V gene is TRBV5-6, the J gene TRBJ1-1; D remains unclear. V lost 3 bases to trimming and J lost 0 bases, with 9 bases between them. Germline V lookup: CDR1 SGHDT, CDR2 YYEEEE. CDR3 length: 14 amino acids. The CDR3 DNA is TGTGCCAGCAGCTGGAGCGGACTGAACACTGAAGCTTTCTTT. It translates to CASSWSGLNTEAFF. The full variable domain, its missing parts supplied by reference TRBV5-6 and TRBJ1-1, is DAGVTQSPTHLIKTRGQQVTLRCSPKSGHDTVSWYQQALGQGPQFIFQYYEEEERQRGNFPDRFSGHQFPNYSSELNVNALLLGDSALYLCASSWSGLNTEAFFGQGTRLTVV.

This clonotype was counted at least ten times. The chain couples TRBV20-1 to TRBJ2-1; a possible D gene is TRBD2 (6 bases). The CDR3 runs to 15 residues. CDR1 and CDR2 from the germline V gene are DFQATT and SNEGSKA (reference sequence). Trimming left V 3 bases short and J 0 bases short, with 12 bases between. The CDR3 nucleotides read TGCAGTGCTAGGGCCGGGAGCCTCTCCTACAATGAGCAGTTCTTC. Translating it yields CSARAGSLSYNEQFF.

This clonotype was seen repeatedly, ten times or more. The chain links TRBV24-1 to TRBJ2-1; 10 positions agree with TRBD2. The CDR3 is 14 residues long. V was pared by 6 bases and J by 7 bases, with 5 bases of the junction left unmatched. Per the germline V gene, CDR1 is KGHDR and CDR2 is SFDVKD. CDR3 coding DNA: TGTGCCACCAGTACTAGCGGGGTAGTGAATGAGCAGTTCTTC. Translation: CATSTSGVVNEQFF.

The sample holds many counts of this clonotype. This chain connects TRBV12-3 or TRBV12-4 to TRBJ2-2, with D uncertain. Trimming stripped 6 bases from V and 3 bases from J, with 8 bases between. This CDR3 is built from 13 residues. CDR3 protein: CASRMGYTGELFF. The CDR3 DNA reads TGTGCCAGCAGAATGGGTTACACCGGGGAGCTGTTTTTT.

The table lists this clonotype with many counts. CDR3 sequence reads: CSVGIETQYF. The CDR3 DNA reads as TGCAGCGTTGGTATTGAGACCCAGTACTTC. The chain combines TRBV29-1 with TRBJ2-5, with D unresolved. The V end lost 4 bases, the J end lost 5 bases, and 5 bases lay between the germline ends. This CDR3 has 10 residues. Germline CDR1 is SQVTM and CDR2 is ANQGSEA.

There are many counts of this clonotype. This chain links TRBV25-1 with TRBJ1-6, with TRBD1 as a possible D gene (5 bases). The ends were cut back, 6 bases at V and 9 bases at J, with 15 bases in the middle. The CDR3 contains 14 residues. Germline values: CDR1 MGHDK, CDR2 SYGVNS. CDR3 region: CASRRSGLGSPLHF. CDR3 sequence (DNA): TGTGCCAGCAGGAGATCAGGGTTGGGTTCACCCCTCCACTTT.

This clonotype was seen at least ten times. The DNA of the CDR3 is TGTGCCAGCAGCTCCCACGCCCCGGGGAACACCTATAATTCACCCCTCCACTTT. Amino acid sequence: CASSSHAPGNTYNSPLHF. J is TRBJ1-6 and V is TRBV7-8; unclear D gene. The ends were cut back, 4 bases at V and 2 bases at J, with 18 bases in the middle. Germline V gives CDR1 SGHVS, CDR2 FQNEAQ. CDR3 length: 18 residues.

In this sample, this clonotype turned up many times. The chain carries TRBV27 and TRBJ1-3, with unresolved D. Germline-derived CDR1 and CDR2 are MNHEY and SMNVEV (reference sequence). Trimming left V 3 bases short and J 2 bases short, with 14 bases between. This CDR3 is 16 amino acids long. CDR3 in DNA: TGTGCCAGCAGTTTGTCTGGGTTGGACGCTGGAAACACCATATATTTT. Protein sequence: CASSLSGLDAGNTIYF.

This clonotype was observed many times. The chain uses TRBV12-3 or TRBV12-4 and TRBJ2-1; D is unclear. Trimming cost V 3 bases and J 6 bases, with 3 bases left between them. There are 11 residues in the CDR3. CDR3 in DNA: TGTGCCAGCAGTTTCTCCAATGAGCAGTTCTTC. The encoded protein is CASSFSNEQFF.

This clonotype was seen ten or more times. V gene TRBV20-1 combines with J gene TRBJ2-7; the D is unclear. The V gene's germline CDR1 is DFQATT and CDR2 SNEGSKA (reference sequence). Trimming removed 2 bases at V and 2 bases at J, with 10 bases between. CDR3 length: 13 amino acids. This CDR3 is CSARSVTTYEQYF. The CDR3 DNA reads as TGCAGTGCTAGAAGTGTGACCACCTACGAGCAGTACTTC.

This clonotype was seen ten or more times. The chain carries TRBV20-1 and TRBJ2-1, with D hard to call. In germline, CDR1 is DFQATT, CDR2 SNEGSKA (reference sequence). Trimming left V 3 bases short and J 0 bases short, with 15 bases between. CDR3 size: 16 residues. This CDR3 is CSARGSDGSSYNEQFF. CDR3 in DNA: TGCAGTGCTAGGGGGTCGGACGGTAGCTCCTACAATGAGCAGTTCTTC.

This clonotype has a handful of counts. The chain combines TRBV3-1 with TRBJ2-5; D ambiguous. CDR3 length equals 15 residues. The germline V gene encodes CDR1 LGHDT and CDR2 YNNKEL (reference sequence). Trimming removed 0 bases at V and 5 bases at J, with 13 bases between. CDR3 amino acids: CASSQDFLSRETQYF. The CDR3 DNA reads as TGTGCCAGCAGCCAAGATTTCCTTTCTAGGGAGACCCAGTACTTC.

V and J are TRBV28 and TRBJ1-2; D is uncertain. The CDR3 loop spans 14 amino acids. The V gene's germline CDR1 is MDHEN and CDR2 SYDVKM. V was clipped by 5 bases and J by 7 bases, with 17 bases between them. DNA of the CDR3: TGTGCCAGCAGTCGGTGGAGCGAAACCTCTGGCTACACCTTC. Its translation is CASSRWSETSGYTF.

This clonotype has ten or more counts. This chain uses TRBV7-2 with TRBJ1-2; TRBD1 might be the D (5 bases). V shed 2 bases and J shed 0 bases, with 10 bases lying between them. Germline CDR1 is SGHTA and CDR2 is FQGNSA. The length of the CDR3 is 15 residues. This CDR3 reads CASSLSTAPNYGYTF. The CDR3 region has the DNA TGTGCCAGCAGCTTATCGACAGCCCCTAACTATGGCTACACCTTC.

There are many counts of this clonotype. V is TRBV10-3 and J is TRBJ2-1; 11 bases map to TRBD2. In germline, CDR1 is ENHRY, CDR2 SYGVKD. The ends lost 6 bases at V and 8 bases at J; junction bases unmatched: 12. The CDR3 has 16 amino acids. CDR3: CAIRPKLAGGRDEQFF. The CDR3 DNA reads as TGTGCCATCAGACCAAAGCTAGCGGGAGGTCGGGATGAGCAGTTCTTC.

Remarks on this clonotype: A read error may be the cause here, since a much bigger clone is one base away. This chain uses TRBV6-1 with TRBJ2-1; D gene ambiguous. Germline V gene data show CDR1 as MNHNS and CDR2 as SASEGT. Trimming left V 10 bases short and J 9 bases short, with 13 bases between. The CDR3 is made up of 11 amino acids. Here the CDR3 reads CATFNFCEQFF. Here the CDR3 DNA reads TGTGCCACCTTTAATTTTTGTGAGCAGTTCTTC.

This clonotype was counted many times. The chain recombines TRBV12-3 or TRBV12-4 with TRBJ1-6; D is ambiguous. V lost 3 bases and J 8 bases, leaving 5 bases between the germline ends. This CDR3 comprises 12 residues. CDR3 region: CASSFRDSPLHF. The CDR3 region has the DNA TGTGCCAGCAGTTTCCGAGATTCACCCCTCCACTTT.

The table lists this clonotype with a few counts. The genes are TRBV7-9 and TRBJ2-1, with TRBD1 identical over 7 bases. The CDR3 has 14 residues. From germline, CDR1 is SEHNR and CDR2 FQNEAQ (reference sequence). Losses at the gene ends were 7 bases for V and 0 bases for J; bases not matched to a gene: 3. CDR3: CASKTGYSYNEQFF. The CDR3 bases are TGTGCCAGCAAGACAGGGTACTCCTACAATGAGCAGTTCTTC.

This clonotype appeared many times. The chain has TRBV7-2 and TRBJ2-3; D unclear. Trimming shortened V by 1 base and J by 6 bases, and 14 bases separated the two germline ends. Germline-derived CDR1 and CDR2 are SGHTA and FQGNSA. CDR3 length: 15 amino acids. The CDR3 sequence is CASSLVRATRDTQYF. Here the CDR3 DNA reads TGTGCCAGCAGCTTAGTTCGAGCAACCCGGGATACGCAGTATTTT.

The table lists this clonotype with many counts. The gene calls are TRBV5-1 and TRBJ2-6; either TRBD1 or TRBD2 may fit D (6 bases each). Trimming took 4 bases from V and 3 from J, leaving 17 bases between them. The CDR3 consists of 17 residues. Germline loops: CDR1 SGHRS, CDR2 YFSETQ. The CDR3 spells CASSQTGGFGGANVLTF. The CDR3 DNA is TGCGCCAGCAGCCAGACAGGAGGGTTCGGTGGGGCCAACGTCCTGACTTTC.

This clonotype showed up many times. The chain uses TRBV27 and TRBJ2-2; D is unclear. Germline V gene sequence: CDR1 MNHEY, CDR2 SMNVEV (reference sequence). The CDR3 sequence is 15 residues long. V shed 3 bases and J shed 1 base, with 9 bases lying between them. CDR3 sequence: CASSFTLLNTGELFF. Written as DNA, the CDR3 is TGTGCCAGCAGTTTTACACTCCTGAACACCGGGGAGCTGTTTTTT.